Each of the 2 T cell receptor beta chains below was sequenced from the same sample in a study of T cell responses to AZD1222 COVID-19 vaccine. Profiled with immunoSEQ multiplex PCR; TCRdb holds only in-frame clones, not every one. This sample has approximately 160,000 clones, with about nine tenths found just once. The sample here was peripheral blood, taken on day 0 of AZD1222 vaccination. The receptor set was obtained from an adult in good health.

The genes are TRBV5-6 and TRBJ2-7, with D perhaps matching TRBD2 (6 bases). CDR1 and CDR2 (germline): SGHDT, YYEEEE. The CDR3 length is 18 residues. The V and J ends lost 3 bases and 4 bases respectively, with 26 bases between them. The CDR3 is CASSSLRRGGLSKYEQYF. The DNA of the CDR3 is TGTGCCAGCAGCTCCCTACGGAGGGGTGGACTATCGAAATACGAGCAGTACTTC.

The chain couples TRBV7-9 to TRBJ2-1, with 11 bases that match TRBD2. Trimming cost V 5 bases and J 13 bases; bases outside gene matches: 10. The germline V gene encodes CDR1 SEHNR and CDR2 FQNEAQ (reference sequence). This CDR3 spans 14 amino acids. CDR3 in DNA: TGTGCCAGCAGCATGATAGCGGGGGGGCCGGATCAGTTCTTC. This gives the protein CASSMIAGGPDQFF. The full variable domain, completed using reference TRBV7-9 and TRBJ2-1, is DTGVSQNPRHKITKRGQNVTFRCDPISEHNRLYWYRQTLGQGPEFLTYFQNEAQLEKSRLLSDRFSAERPKGSFSTLEIQRTEQGDSAMYLCASSMIAGGPDQFFGPGTRLTVL.